A single sample gave rise to the 3 T cell receptor beta chains below, sequenced in a study of Ad26.COV2.S vaccination and SARS-CoV-2 variants. Treatment defined: about 20 received Ad26.COV2.S at low or high dose, single or two shots; about five received placebo; per-sample allocation not given. Each sample was drawn 63 days after the first injection (of vaccine or placebo). Data came from immunoSEQ multiplex PCR; TCRdb stores just in-frame clones and leaves some out. The data show about 350,000 clones, with about 88% seen just once and around 10% held by the top ten. The source was peripheral blood, collected in a trial of Ad26.COV2.S vaccine versus placebo. These receptors were taken from a person aged 18 to 65 who received the Ad26.COV2.S COVID-19 vaccine or a placebo.

This sequence joins TRBV24-1 and TRBJ2-3; D is ambiguous. The CDR3 has 16 residues. V dropped 1 base and J dropped 0 bases, with 10 bases sitting between them. Germline V gene sequence: CDR1 KGHDR, CDR2 SFDVKD. The CDR3 spells CATSDFAATSTDTQYF. The CDR3, as DNA: TGTGCCACCAGTGATTTCGCGGCAACTAGCACAGATACGCAGTATTTT.

The chain carries TRBV3-1 (or the pseudogene TRBV3-2) and TRBJ2-7; 7 nucleotides line up with TRBD2. Trimming cost V 0 bases and J 4 bases; bases outside gene matches: 9. There are 16 residues in the CDR3. Germline CDR1 is LGHDT and CDR2 is YNNKEL (reference sequence). The CDR3 spells CASSQEGGSIWYEQYF. The CDR3 DNA follows: TGTGCCAGCAGCCAAGAAGGCGGGAGCATTTGGTACGAGCAGTACTTC.

V is TRBV7-2 and J is TRBJ2-7, with 7 bases aligning to TRBD1. The junction had 10 bases not matched to a gene; V was cut back by 5 bases and J by 3 bases. Germline loops: CDR1 SGHTA, CDR2 FQGNSA. This CDR3 has 15 residues. The CDR3 sequence: CASSLYTTGNYEQYF. The CDR3 nucleotides are TGTGCCAGCAGCCTTTATACGACAGGGAACTACGAGCAGTACTTC.